This section outlines one TCR beta chain sequence together with its context. Following extraction, RNA underwent reverse transcription to cDNA, which served as the sequencing template. The method was immunoSEQ multiplex PCR; TCRdb's version includes in-frame clones alone and lacks a portion of them. The table includes 180,000 or so clones, 58% detected once. The sample originates from a study of CD8+ T cells in alopecia areata. The CDR3 is 15 residues long. Germline V gene lookup returns CDR1 LNHDA and CDR2 SQIVND (reference sequence). The V end was cut by 2 bases, the J end by 6 bases, with 14 bases between. Described treatment: oral pan-JAK inhibitor, 5-10 mg twice daily.

The TCR was taken from a human donor with alopecia areata. The rearrangement joins TRBV19 to TRBJ2-1, with D tentatively TRBD1 (5 bases). Sequenced material: CD4+ T cells sorted from blood, taken at week 56, from a patient treated with tofacitinib. DNA for the CDR3: TGTGCCAGTAGTATATCTGCGACAGAGCGCAATGAGCAGTTCTTC. Its translation is CASSISATERNEQFF.